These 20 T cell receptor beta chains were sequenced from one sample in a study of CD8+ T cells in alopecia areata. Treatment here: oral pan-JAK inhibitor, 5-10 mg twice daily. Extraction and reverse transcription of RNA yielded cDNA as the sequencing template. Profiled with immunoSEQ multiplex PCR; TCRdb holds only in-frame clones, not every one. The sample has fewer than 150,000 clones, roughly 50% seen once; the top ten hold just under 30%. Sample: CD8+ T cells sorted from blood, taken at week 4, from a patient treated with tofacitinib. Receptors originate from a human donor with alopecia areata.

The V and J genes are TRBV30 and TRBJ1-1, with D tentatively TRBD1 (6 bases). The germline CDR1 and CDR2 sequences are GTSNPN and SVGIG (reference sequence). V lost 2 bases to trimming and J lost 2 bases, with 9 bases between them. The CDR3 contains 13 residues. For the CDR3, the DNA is TGTGCCTGGAGTATGGGGGGCAACACTGAAGCTTTCTTT. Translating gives CAWSMGGNTEAFF.

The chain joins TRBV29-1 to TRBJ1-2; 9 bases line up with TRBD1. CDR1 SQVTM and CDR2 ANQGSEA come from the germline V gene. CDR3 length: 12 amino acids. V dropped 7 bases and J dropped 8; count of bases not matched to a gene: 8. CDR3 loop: CSAPGTGSGYTF. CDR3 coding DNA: TGCAGCGCCCCCGGGACAGGGAGCGGCTACACCTTC.

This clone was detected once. CDR3 DNA: TGCGCCAGCAGCCCCGGGACAGGCCGGGACGAGCAGTACTTC. Amino acids: CASSPGTGRDEQYF. The chain carries TRBV4-3 and TRBJ2-7, with 8 nucleotides matching TRBD1. There are 14 residues in the CDR3. The germline gives CDR1 LGHNA, CDR2 YSLEER. V lost 4 bases, J lost 5 bases, and 7 bases stayed unmatched.

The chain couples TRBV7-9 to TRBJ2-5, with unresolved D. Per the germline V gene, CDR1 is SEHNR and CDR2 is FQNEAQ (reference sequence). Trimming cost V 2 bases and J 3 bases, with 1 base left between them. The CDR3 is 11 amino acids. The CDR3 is CASSLKETQYF. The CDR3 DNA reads TGTGCCAGCAGCTTAAAAGAGACCCAGTACTTC.

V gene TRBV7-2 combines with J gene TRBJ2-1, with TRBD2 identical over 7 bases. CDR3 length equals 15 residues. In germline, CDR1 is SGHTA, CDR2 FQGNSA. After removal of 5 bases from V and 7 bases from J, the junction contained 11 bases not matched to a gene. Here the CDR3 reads CASSPSVGGGNEQFF. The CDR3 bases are TGTGCCAGCAGCCCCTCCGTCGGGGGAGGGAATGAGCAGTTCTTC.

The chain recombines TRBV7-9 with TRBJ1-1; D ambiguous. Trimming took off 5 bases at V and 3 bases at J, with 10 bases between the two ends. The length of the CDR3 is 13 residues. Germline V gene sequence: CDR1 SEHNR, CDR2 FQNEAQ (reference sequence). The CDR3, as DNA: TGTGCCAGCAGCCACGGACCCGACACTGAAGCTTTCTTT. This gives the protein CASSHGPDTEAFF.

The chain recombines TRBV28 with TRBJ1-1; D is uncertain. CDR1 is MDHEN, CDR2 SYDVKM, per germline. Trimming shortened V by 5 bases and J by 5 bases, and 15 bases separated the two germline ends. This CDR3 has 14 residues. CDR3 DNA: TGTGCCAGCAGTGAGGGAACCGGGAGAACTGAAGCTTTCTTT. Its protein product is CASSEGTGRTEAFF.

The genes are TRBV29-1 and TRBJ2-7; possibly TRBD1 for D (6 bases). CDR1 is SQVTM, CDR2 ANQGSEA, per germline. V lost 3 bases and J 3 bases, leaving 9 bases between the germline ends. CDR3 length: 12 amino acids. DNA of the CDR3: TGCAGCGTTGAGATCAGGGGCTACGAGCAGTACTTC. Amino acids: CSVEIRGYEQYF.

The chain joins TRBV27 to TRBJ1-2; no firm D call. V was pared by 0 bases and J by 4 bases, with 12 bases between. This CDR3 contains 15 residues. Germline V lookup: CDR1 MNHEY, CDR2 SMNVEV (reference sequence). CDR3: CASSLSGGFSYGYTF. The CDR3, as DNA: TGTGCCAGCAGTTTATCAGGCGGATTTAGCTATGGCTACACCTTC.

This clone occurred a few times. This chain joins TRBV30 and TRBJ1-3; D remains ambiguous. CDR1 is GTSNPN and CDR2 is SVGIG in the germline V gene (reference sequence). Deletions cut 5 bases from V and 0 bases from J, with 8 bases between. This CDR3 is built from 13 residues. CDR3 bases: TGTGCCTGGGACACGAGCTCTGGAAACACCATATATTTT. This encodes CAWDTSSGNTIYF.

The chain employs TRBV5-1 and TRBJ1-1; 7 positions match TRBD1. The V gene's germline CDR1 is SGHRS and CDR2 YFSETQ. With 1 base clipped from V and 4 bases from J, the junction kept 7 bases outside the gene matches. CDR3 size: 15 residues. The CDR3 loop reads CASSLISQGITEAFF. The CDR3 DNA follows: TGCGCCAGCAGCTTGATCTCACAGGGGATCACTGAAGCTTTCTTT.

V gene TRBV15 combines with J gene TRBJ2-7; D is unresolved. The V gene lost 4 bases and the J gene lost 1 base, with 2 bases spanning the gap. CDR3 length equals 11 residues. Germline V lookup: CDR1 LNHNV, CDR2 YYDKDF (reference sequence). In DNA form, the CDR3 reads TGTGCCACCAGCAATTCCTACGAGCAGTACTTC. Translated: CATSNSYEQYF.

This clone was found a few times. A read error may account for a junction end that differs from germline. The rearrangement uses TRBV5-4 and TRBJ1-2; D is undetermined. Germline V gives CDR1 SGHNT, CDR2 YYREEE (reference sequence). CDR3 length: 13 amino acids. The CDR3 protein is CASSQDISYGYTF. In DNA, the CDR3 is TGCGCCAGCAGCCAAGACATTTCGTATGGCTACACCTTC.

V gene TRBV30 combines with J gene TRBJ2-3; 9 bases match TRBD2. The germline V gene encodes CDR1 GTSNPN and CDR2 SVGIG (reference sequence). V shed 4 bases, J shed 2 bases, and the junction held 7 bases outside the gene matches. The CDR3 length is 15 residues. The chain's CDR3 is CAWNLVAGDTDTQYF. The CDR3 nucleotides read TGTGCCTGGAACTTAGTAGCGGGGGACACAGATACGCAGTATTTT.

The CDR3 nucleotides are TGTGCCAGCAGCCCCGATCGAGGGAGGGAGACCCAGTACTTC. Its protein product is CASSPDRGRETQYF. The chain couples TRBV7-9 to TRBJ2-5; TRBD2 might be the D (6 bases). Germline V CDR1 and CDR2: SEHNR, FQNEAQ (reference sequence). V dropped 5 bases and J dropped 5 bases, with 15 bases sitting between them. The CDR3 sequence is 14 residues long.

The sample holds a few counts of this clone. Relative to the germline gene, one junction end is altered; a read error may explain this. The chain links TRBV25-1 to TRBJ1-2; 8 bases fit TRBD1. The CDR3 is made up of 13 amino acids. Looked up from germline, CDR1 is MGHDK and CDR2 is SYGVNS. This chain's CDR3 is CASGDRGNYGYTF. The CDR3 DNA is TGTGCCAGCGGTGACAGGGGCAACTATGGCTACACCTTC.

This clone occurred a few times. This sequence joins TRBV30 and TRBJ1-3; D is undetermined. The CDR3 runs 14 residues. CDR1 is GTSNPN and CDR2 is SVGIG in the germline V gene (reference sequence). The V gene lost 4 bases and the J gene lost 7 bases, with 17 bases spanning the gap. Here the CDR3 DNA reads TGTGCCTGGAACCCGGGAGTAGGAGGGAACACCATATATTTT. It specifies CAWNPGVGGNTIYF.

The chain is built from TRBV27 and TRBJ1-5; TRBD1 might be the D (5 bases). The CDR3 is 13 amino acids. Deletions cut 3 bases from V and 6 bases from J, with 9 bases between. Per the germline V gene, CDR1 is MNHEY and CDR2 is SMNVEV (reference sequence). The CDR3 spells CASSFGGVQPQHF. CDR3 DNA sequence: TGTGCCAGCAGTTTCGGGGGGGTTCAGCCCCAGCATTTT.

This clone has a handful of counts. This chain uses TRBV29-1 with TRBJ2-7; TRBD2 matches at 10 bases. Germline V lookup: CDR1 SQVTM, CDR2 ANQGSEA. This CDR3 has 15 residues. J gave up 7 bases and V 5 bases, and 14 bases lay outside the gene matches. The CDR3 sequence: CSVFLRTSGTFEQYF. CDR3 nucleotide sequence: TGCAGCGTTTTCCTACGGACTAGCGGAACCTTTGAGCAGTACTTC.

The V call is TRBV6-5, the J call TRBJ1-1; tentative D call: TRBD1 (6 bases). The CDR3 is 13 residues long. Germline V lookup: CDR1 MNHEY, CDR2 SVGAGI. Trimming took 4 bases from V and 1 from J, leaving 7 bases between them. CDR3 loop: CASSWGQNTEAFF. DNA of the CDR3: TGTGCCAGCAGTTGGGGACAGAACACTGAAGCTTTCTTT.